This T cell receptor (beta chain) comes out of a study of shared clonotypes between healthy human individuals. Study outcomes and limitations: A few donors shared 4.5% to 6.5% of their naive CD4 clonotypes.

This clone appeared once. Its antigen is as yet unknown. CD45RO-negative CD8 cells positively selected for CCR7 made up the naive population, which excluded terminally differentiated effector memory CD45RA+ cells. Genomic DNA from each subset was divided evenly over several immunoSEQ plates. It was roughly 200 ng DNA, around 33,000 T cell genomes, that sorted-subset replicate PCRs used. TCRdb's table, derived via immunoSEQ multiplex PCR, lists solely in-frame clones and lacks some. The sample lists hundreds of thousands of clones; 96% were seen once. The CDR3 contains 16 residues. The V and J ends lost 0 bases and 4 bases respectively, with 14 bases between them. From germline, CDR1 is SGHDN and CDR2 FVKESK.

The receptor was isolated from a man under 40 in good health. V gene TRBV14 combines with J gene TRBJ2-3; D perhaps matches TRBD1 (5 bases). The sequencing sample was made of naive CD8+ T cells sorted from blood. The CDR3 bases are TGTGCCAGCAGCCAAGATGCTAGGGGAAGCTCAGATACGCAGTATTTT. As protein: CASSQDARGSSDTQYF. Drawing the rest from reference TRBV14 and TRBJ2-3, the complete variable domain is EAGVTQFPSHSVIEKGQTVTLRCDPISGHDNLYWYRRVMGKEIKFLLHFVKESKQDESGMPNNRFLAERTGGTYSTLKVQPAELEDSGVYFCASSQDARGSSDTQYFGPGTRLTVL.